This T cell receptor beta chain was profiled in a study of T cell changes during pregnancy in multiple sclerosis (dated by TCRdb to the late 2010s). Looking at the study overall: In women with multiple sclerosis, the researchers looked at how the T cell repertoire shifted as pregnancy progressed.

The CDR3 spans 15 residues, from the cysteine through the phenylalanine. Kept here is only the CDR3 DNA, which spans 45 bases and is read in frame from base 1. Per the germline V gene, MNHNS is the CDR1 and SASEGT is the CDR2. V is cut by 4 bases and J by 0 bases, and the space between the germline ends is 11 bases. With respect to this clone: This receptor's antigen is unknown. The sample holds no much larger clone one base away, and base qualities are not on file.

Libraries were made using the immunoSEQ multiplex PCR assay. TCRdb took this table from immuneACCESS and kept in-frame rearrangements with V and J called. Such tables lack part of the clones; where checked against another copy, unresolved V genes explain under half of the gap, and the rest is unexplained. Within this sample are 35,000 to 45,000 clones, with 85% to 90% of them counted one time only. Approximately 0.5% of the sample comes from the top ten. The clonotype originates from a female donor with multiple sclerosis, enrolled in a pregnancy study. The chain is made from TRBV6-1 and TRBJ2-3; the D segment could be TRBD2, given 6 matching bases. The sequencing used CD4+ T cells from peripheral blood mononuclear cells, collected in the first trimester of pregnancy. For the CDR3, the sequence is CASSGREFSTDTQYF. The sequence in DNA is TGTGCCAGCAGTGGCCGGGAGTTCAGCACAGATACGCAGTATTTT.